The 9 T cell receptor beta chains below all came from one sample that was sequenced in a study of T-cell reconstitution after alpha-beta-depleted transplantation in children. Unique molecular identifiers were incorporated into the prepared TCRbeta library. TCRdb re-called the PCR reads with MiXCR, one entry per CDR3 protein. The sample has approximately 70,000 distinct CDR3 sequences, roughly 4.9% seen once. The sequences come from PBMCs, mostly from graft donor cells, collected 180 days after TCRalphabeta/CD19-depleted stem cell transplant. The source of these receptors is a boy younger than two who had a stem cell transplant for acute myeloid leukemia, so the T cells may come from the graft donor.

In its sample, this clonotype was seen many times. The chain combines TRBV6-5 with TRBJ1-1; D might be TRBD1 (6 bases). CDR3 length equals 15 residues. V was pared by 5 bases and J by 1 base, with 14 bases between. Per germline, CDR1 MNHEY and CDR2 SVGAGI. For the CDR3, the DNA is TGTGCCAGCAGTATACATAGGGGGGAGAACACTGAAGCTTTCTTT. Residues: CASSIHRGENTEAFF.

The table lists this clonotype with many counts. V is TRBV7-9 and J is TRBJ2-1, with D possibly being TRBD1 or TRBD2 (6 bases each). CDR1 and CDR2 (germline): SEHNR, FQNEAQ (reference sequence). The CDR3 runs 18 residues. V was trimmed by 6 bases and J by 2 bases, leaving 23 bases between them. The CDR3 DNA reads TGTGCCAGCAGTCATTACGTGGGGGGCGGACAGACCTACAATGAGCAGTTCTTC. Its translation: CASSHYVGGGQTYNEQFF.

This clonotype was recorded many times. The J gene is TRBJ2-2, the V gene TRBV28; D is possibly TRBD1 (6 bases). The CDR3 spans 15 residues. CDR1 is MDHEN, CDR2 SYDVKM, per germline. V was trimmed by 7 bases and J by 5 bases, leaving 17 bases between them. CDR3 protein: CASTPGGQPTGELFF. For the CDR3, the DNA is TGTGCCAGCACCCCTGGGGGACAACCAACCGGGGAGCTGTTTTTT.

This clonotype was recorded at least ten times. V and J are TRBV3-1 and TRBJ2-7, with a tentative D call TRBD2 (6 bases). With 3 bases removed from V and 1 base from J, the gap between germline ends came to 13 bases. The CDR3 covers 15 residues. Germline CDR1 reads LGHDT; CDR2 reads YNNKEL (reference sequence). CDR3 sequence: CASSHGAGRSYEQYF. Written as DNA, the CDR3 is TGTGCCAGCAGCCATGGTGCAGGGAGGTCCTACGAGCAGTACTTC.

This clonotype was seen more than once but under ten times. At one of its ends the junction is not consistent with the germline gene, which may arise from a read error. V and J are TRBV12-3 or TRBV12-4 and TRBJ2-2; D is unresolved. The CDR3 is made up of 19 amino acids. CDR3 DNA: TGTACCAGCAGTTTAGACAACGATGGAATAAACACGAACACCGGGGAGCTGTTTTTT. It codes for CTSSLDNDGINTNTGELFF.

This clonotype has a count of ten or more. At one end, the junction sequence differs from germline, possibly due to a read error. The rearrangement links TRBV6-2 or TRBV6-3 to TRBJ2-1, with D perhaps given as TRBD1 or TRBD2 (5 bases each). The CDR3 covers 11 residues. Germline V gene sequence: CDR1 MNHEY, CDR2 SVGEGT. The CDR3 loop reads CASRDGASSLF. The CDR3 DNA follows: TGTGCCAGCAGAGACGGGGCGAGTTCGCTCTTC.

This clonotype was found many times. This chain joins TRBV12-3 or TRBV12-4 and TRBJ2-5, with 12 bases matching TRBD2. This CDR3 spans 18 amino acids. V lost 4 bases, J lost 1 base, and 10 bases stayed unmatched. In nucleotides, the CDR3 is TGTGCCAGCAGTTCGACTAGCGGGGGACCCCGGGCCCAAGAGACCCAGTACTTC. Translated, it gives CASSSTSGGPRAQETQYF.

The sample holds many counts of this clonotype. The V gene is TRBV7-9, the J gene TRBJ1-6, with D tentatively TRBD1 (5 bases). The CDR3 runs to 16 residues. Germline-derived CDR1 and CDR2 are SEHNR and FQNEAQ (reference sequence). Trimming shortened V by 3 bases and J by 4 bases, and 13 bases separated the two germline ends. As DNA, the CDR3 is TGTGCCAGCAGCTTCAGGGACTTGGCATATAATTCACCCCTCCACTTT. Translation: CASSFRDLAYNSPLHF.

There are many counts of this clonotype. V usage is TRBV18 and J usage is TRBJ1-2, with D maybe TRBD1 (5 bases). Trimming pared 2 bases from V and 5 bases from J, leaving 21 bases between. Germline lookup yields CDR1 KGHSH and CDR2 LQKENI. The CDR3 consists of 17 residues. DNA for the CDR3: TGTGCCAGCTCACCAGGGACGGAAACTTCTATTGTATATGGCTACACCTTC. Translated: CASSPGTETSIVYGYTF. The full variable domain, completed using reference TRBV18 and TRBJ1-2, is NAGVMQNPRHLVRRRGQEARLRCSPMKGHSHVYWYRQLPEEGLKFMVYLQKENIIDESGMPKERFSAEFPKEGPSILRIQQVVRGDSAAYFCASSPGTETSIVYGYTFGSGTRLTVV.